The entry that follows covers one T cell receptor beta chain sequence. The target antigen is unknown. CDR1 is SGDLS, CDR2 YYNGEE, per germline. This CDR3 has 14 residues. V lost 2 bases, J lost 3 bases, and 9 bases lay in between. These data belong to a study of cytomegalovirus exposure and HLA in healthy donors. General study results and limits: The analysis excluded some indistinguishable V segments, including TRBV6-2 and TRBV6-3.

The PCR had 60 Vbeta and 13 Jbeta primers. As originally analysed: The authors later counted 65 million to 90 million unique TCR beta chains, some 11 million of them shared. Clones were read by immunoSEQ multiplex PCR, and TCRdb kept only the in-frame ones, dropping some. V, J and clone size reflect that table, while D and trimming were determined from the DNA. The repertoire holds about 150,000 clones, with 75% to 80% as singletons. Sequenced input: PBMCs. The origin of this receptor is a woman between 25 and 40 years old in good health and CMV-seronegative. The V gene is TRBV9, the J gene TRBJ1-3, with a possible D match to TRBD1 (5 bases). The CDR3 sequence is CASSVRAIGNTIYF. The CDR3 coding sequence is TGTGCCAGCAGCGTCAGGGCGATTGGAAACACCATATATTTT.